This paragraph reports one T cell receptor beta chain. The antigen remains unidentified. These data are taken from a study of OX40 agonist ivuxolimab in advanced cancers. The wider study: The dose-escalation group included hepatocellular carcinoma, melanoma, renal cell carcinoma and head and neck cancer. With a range of roughly 23 to 85, age averaged approximately 60 years, and 65% to 85% were male.

Assay used: immunoSEQ multiplex PCR; TCRdb lists only in-frame clones, some missing. The data contain fewer than 120,000 clones, 89% of them singletons. Study-level points and caveats: CD8+ T cells (on average) carried more expanded clones than CD4+ T cells. Partial responders at 0.1-3.0 mg/kg had among the lowest clonal expansion.

The CDR3 length is 13 residues. Germline values: CDR1 GTSNPN, CDR2 SVGIG (reference sequence). V dropped 4 bases and J dropped 2 bases, with 9 bases sitting between them. This sequence joins TRBV30 and TRBJ1-5, with D unclear. The TCR sequence derives from an adult with an advanced solid tumor such as melanoma, head and neck, liver or kidney cancer. Here the sequenced sample was CD4+ or CD8+ T cells sorted from blood, taken in a trial of the OX40 agonist ivuxolimab. CDR3 loop: CAWKGQGNQPQHF. CDR3 nucleotides: TGTGCCTGGAAAGGGCAGGGCAATCAGCCCCAGCATTTT.